This T cell receptor (beta chain) stems from a study of cytomegalovirus exposure and HLA in healthy donors (dated by TCRdb to the late 2010s). Notes on the research overall: An earlier analysis of some 600 of the donors reported over 250 Gb of sequence data and 100 million to 120 million unique TCR beta sequences obtained from around 180 million T cells. An early release that covered 500 to 800 HLA-typed donors contained approximately 300 gigabases of sequencing data and 75 million to 100 million unique TCR sequences. The genetic ancestry cluster associated with self-reported Caucasian donors included over 80% of the 350 to 500 genotyped donors. The aim of the study was to test whether cataloging public T cell receptors could identify signatures of past pathogen exposure. The study profiled the T cell repertoires of approximately 700 subjects by immunosequencing and related them to cytomegalovirus serostatus. In addition to the first cohort of 650 to 800 subjects, a separate validation cohort of 130 or so different subjects was used. The study combined high-throughput TCR immunosequencing, statistical association of individual TCRs with disease status, and machine learning to predict cytomegalovirus infection status. A later analysis re-examined previously published TCR beta repertoires from about 700 donors and added high-resolution HLA genotyping to investigate patterns of TCR occurrence. The later analysis used no new phenotypic data to find candidate immune exposures, relying instead on TCR beta sequences and their occurrence across donors. An earlier analysis of 450 to 750 of the donors used high-throughput TCR beta sequencing to judge whether each TCR beta V gene segment behaved as functional or pseudogenic. Donor age, sex, ethnicity and CMV serostatus were compiled together with the repertoire data. A later genetic analysis took genome-wide SNP genotypes for about 55% of the roughly 700 donors and used that subset as a discovery cohort. Every discovery cohort repertoire had been produced on one sequencing platform. HLA typing included class I and class II loci at four-digit resolution. Typing coverage varied by locus: about 620-630 donors for A, B, C, DRB1 and DQB1; roughly 520 for DQA1; more than 600 for DPA1; more than 450 for DPB1. Several DR-DQ haplotypes were handled as single units for association and clustering, since linkage in the cohort was strong. Among 300 to 500 genotyped donors of the cohort, an average of roughly 230,000 unique TCR beta nucleotide sequences was sequenced per donor, of which 15% to 20% were non-productive. Study-level results and caveats: A later genetic analysis associated a missense DCLRE1C variant with V-gene and J-gene trimming of TCR beta chains, and an independent cohort replicated the association. Cytomegalovirus status was reported to be diagnosed by the classifier with high specificity and sensitivity in both the original and validation cohorts. In a later analysis, TCR association rates were found to vary across HLA loci, with the most associated TCRs seen for DRB1 alleles and the fewest for HLA-C alleles. A group of highly shared sequence variants was considered likely to be a technical artifact of the sequencing pipeline. The cohort was sequenced for TCR beta chains only, and without alpha or paired-chain data the features that could be detected were limited. Three of the identified cytomegalovirus-associated TCR beta chains were confirmed in vitro to be specific for cytomegalovirus antigens. According to a later genetic analysis, donors in an Asian-associated ancestry cluster had fewer N-insertions in productive TCRs than the approximately 650-donor mean. A further reported finding was that TCR beta sequences accurately predicted the HLA-A and HLA-B alleles for most subjects in the first cohort. Because counts were too low, under 20 rarely observed V segments, including chromosome 9 orphons, were left out of the earlier analysis of approximately 500 of the donors. Broadly in line with IMGT annotations, most TCR beta V segments showed up in productive rearrangements about 87% or about 30% of the time in an earlier analysis of 587 of the donors. Linkage disequilibrium might explain the correlated functional status among segregating V segments, but an unknown experimental factor could not be ruled out. Because HLA typing was unavailable for some donors at each locus, only the typed subset was used in association tests. In a later analysis, HLA-associated TCR beta chains were found to be more clonally expanded and to have lower generation probabilities than equally common non-associated chains. Across donors, most TCR sequences were observed very rarely, whereas some public TCRs were present in many individuals. Some IMGT-functional V segments, including TRBV6-2 and TRBV6-3, could not be distinguished by the 87-base-pair reads and were therefore excluded. In a later analysis, several top co-occurrence clusters were reported to appear linked to parvovirus B19, influenza, CMV and Epstein-Barr virus. A later analysis associated 16,951 TCR beta sequences with specific HLA alleles at a false discovery rate of 0.05. CMV serostatus was the only immune exposure information available for the cohort. The authors suggested that the approach could potentially be extended to other disease states and immunological phenotypes. Strong co-occurrence of HLA alleles, especially DR and DQ, made assigning TCR associations to individual alleles difficult. The study listed 150 to 200 TCR beta chains as associated with cytomegalovirus. Sequencing depth was assumed to be roughly uniform across donors in the presence/absence analyses, though that assumption may not hold. According to a later analysis, most CMV-associated TCR beta chains appeared to be HLA-restricted, and the HLA associations seemed to be driven largely by CMV exposure.

On this clone: Its specific antigen is unknown. There are no base qualities to consult, and no much larger clone falls within one base.

The method behind the library was the immunoSEQ multiplex PCR assay. For the multiplex PCR, a mixture combining 60 forward primers for TCR Vbeta segments and 13 reverse primers for TCR Jbeta segments was used. A multiplex PCR assay on genomic DNA amplified the CDR3 region of rearranged TCR beta genes. Amplified TCR beta libraries were sequenced as 87-base-pair reads on the Illumina HiSeq System. In the paper's pipeline: A later analysis tallied around 80 million unique TCR beta chains across the 666 repertoires, and around 9.9 million of those chains were shared by two or more donors. Raw reads were error-corrected and collapsed into unique sequences by a nearest-neighbor algorithm in which closely related sequences were merged to remove PCR and sequencing errors. V, D and J gene segments were assigned by aligning CDR3 sequences to IMGT reference sequences. For a sequence to be retained, a match of at least six nucleotides to both a V gene segment and a J gene segment was required. Rearrangements were called productive when the CDR3 lacked stop codons and stayed in frame with V and J; all others were non-productive. CDR3 was defined by IMGT convention, running from the second conserved V-encoded cysteine to the conserved J-encoded phenylalanine. The earlier analysis of roughly 590 of the donors excluded sequences that lacked an unambiguous match to a single V gene segment. An earlier analysis of several hundred of the donors called V segments functional above 56.7% productive rearrangements and segregating when the between-donor standard deviation exceeded 5%. To diagnose cytomegalovirus status from the catalog of TCR beta chain sequences, a statistical classification framework was built. A later analysis assigned V and J genes by comparing TCR nucleotide sequences with IMGT/GENE-DB human TR gene sequences. Using the TCRdist pipeline, a later analysis assigned CDR3 sequences along with most-parsimonious VDJ recombination scenarios. In a later analysis, every TCR beta chain was defined by the combination of its CDR3 amino acid sequence and its V-gene family, and reads without a unique V-gene family were dropped. A later analysis removed 500 to 650 highly shared, low-generation-probability nucleotide sequences to deal with suspected cross-contamination and a sequencing artifact. A later analysis calculated a clonal expansion index for each public chain from normalized within-repertoire ranks of inferred template counts. In a later analysis, generation probabilities were computed using a VDJ recombination model fitted to out-of-frame rearrangements, and the results were checked against IGoR. A later analysis scored TCR-TCR, TCR-HLA and TCR-CMV co-occurrence with hypergeometric tests, applying a repertoire-size bias correction to TCR pairs. A later analysis estimated false discovery rates by permuting HLA or CMV assignments 20 times. In a later analysis, co-occurring TCRs were grouped with DBSCAN, and TCRdist sequence similarity was added when clustering was performed within HLA-allele-positive subsets. Repertoires with fewer than 30,000 or more than 120,000 public chains, plus five repertoires with anomalous nucleotide sharing, were excluded from co-occurrence clustering. TCRdb took this table from immuneACCESS and kept in-frame rearrangements with V and J called. Such tables lack part of the clones; where checked against another copy, unresolved V genes explain under half of the gap, and the rest is unexplained. That table furnishes V, J and clone size, whereas the DNA furnished D and trimming. This sample has about 160,000 clones in its table, and 75% of those were observed once. Of the sample, over 2.5% is held by the ten largest clones.

The trim is 0 bases for V and 2 bases for J, with a gap of 7 bases between the germline ends. Its CDR3 holds 14 amino acids, cysteine through phenylalanine. The entry retains the CDR3 DNA only, 42 bases that are in frame from base 1. CDR1 and CDR2, per the germline V gene, are SGDLS and YYNGEE. The cohort was made up of approximately 700 healthy bone marrow donors. At the time of sampling, all cohort members were nominally healthy, though unrecorded immune exposures were likely present. The donor was CMV seronegative and belonged to the group of over 350 seronegative cohort members. Each donor provided a peripheral blood sample, and peripheral blood mononuclear cells were used for TCR beta sequencing. Genomic DNA was extracted from the blood cell samples with the Qiagen DNeasy Blood Extraction Kit.

Input material: PBMCs. The sequence was obtained from a female donor in good health and CMV-seronegative. The receptor chain draws on TRBV9 and TRBJ2-3; the D gene cannot be resolved reliably. Here the CDR3 is given as CASSVATYTDTQYF. The DNA reads as follows: TGTGCCAGCAGCGTAGCCACTTACACAGATACGCAGTATTTT. The reference TRBV9 and TRBJ2-3 proteins fill in what lies around the CDR3, so the full variable domain reads DSGVTQTPKHLITATGQRVTLRCSPRSGDLSVYWYQQSLDQGLQFLIQYYNGEERAKGNILERFSAQQFPDLHSELNLSSLELGDSALYFCASSVATYTDTQYFGPGTRLTVL.